Shown below are 28 T cell receptor beta chains from a single sample sequenced in a study of T cell repertoires in cytomegalovirus infection. Their cognate antigens are unknown. TCRdb reanalysed the reads using MiXCR and keeps one entry per CDR3 protein. The sample carries about 71,000 distinct CDR3 sequences, 20% recorded once. This specimen consisted of CD8+ T cells from cultured PBMCs, obtained from culture after CMV antigen stimulation. Receptor source: a human donor in good health (CMV status not recorded). Some clones in this sample may be carry-over from other donors' samples.

V is TRBV7-2 and J is TRBJ1-1; no definite D call. V was cut by 4 bases and J by 0 bases, with 15 bases left in between. Germline V gene lookup returns CDR1 SGHTA and CDR2 FQGNSA. The CDR3 totals 16 residues. CDR3 coding DNA: TGTGCCAGCAGCTCGTTAGAACAGTATTTGAACACTGAAGCTTTCTTT. Its translation: CASSSLEQYLNTEAFF.

The rearrangement uses TRBV7-9 and TRBJ2-7, with no clear D. The ends were cut back, 5 bases at V and 0 bases at J, with 14 bases in the middle. The CDR3 loop spans 15 amino acids. Per germline, CDR1 SEHNR and CDR2 FQNEAQ (reference sequence). CDR3 nucleotides: TGTGCCAGCAGCGCACCGGTAGGATTCTCCTACGAGCAGTACTTC. Residues: CASSAPVGFSYEQYF.

This clonotype came up a few times. This chain uses TRBV12-3 or TRBV12-4 with TRBJ2-1, with 8 bases identical to TRBD2. V was pared by 6 bases and J by 7 bases, with 14 bases of the junction left unmatched. CDR3 size: 16 residues. The CDR3 region has the DNA TGTGCCAGCAGCTACTCCCCGGGAGGGCTGGTGAATGAGCAGTTCTTC. This sequence encodes CASSYSPGGLVNEQFF.

This clonotype was detected a few times. This rearrangement joins TRBV4-1 to TRBJ1-5; D gene uncertain. The CDR3 contains 14 residues. The V end lost 4 bases, the J end lost 0 bases, and 7 bases lay between the germline ends. Germline V lookup: CDR1 MGHRA, CDR2 YSYEKL. CDR3 coding DNA: TGCGCCAGCAGCCTTTGGGATAGCAATCAGCCCCAGCATTTT. It codes for CASSLWDSNQPQHF.

This clonotype was found a few times. This chain uses TRBV27 with TRBJ2-2, with 9 nucleotides matching TRBD1. CDR1 is MNHEY, CDR2 SMNVEV, per germline (reference sequence). The CDR3 contains 16 residues. The V gene end was trimmed by 7 bases and the J gene end by 6 bases; junction bases not matched to a gene: 12. The CDR3 DNA sequence: TGTGCCAGCACCTTTTGGGACAGGGTAGGGTCCGGGGAGCTGTTTTTT. Its protein is CASTFWDRVGSGELFF.

This chain uses TRBV7-2 with TRBJ2-7, with no clear D. The ends were cut back, 4 bases at V and 2 bases at J, with 3 bases in the middle. The germline CDR1 and CDR2 sequences are SGHTA and FQGNSA. This CDR3 is built from 11 residues. In DNA form, the CDR3 reads TGTGCCAGCAGCTCGACCTACGAGCAGTACTTC. Translation: CASSSTYEQYF. Full variable domain (rest looked up from reference TRBV7-2 and TRBJ2-7): GAGVSQSPSNKVTEKGKDVELRCDPISGHTALYWYRQSLGQGLEFLIYFQGNSAPDKSGLPSDRFSAERTGGSVSTLTIQRTQQEDSAVYLCASSSTYEQYFGPGTRLTVT.

CDR3 in amino acids: CASSEMAGDTQYF. DNA of the CDR3: TGTGCCAGCAGTGAAATGGCCGGGGATACGCAGTATTTT. The gene calls are TRBV2 and TRBJ2-3; D is unresolved. Germline lookup yields CDR1 SNHLY and CDR2 FYNNEI. The CDR3 runs 13 residues. Trimming shortened V by 2 bases and J by 6 bases, and 9 bases separated the two germline ends.

The sample holds a few counts of this clonotype. This chain links TRBV7-2 with TRBJ1-4, with D maybe TRBD1 (5 bases). This CDR3 is 15 amino acids long. V lost 1 base and J lost 7, with 13 bases in between. The germline gives CDR1 SGHTA, CDR2 FQGNSA. The CDR3: CASSLGASRAEKLFF. The CDR3 nucleotides read TGTGCCAGCAGCTTAGGGGCAAGCAGGGCTGAAAAACTGTTTTTT.

This chain links TRBV7-8 with TRBJ1-6; 7 bases are a match to TRBD1. CDR1 and CDR2 (germline): SGHVS, FQNEAQ. This CDR3 comprises 16 residues. After removal of 4 bases from V and 2 bases from J, the junction contained 5 bases not matched to a gene. The CDR3 region is CASSSRDSTYNSPLHF. DNA for the CDR3: TGTGCCAGCAGCTCCCGGGACAGCACCTATAATTCACCCCTCCACTTT. The full variable domain, rest sourced from reference TRBV7-8 and TRBJ1-6, is GAGVSQSPRYKVAKRGQDVALRCDPISGHVSLFWYQQALGQGPEFLTYFQNEAQLDKSGLPSDRFFAERPEGSVSTLKIQRTQQEDSAVYLCASSSRDSTYNSPLHFGNGTRLTVT.

The CDR3 spells CASSFTVGPGETQYF. The CDR3 DNA reads as TGTGCCAGCAGTTTTACGGTCGGCCCTGGAGAGACCCAGTACTTC. The chain employs TRBV6-2 or TRBV6-3 and TRBJ2-5; D unclear. V gave up 4 bases and J gave up 4 bases, with 16 bases separating them. This CDR3 spans 15 amino acids. Germline V gives CDR1 MNHEY, CDR2 SVGEGT.

This clonotype was seen just once. CDR3 region: CASSQDLVRRSTGELFF. In DNA, the CDR3 is TGTGCCAGCAGCCAAGATCTTGTCAGGCGGAGCACCGGGGAGCTGTTTTTT. The rearrangement joins TRBV14 to TRBJ2-2; D gene ambiguous. The CDR3 loop spans 17 amino acids. With 0 bases removed from V and 4 bases from J, the gap between germline ends came to 15 bases. Per the germline V gene, CDR1 is SGHDN and CDR2 is FVKESK.

V is TRBV7-2 and J is TRBJ1-2; 7 nucleotides line up with TRBD1. CDR3 length equals 17 residues. The V gene end was trimmed by 2 bases and the J gene end by 8 bases; junction bases not matched to a gene: 17. CDR1 and CDR2 from the germline V gene are SGHTA and FQGNSA. DNA for the CDR3: TGTGCCAGCAGCTTACTGCTGACAGGGCGCCCAGTCCGGGGCTACACCTTC. Protein product: CASSLLLTGRPVRGYTF.

This clonotype showed up just a few times. This chain uses TRBV7-8 with TRBJ1-4, with unresolved D. Germline values: CDR1 SGHVS, CDR2 FQNEAQ. This CDR3 comprises 15 residues. Trimming pared 5 bases from V and 4 bases from J, leaving 14 bases between. Here the CDR3 DNA reads TGTGCCAGCAGCCGTGGGCGATATTTTAATGAAAAACTGTTTTTT. This sequence encodes CASSRGRYFNEKLFF.

The chain carries TRBV7-8 and TRBJ2-2; possibly TRBD1 for D (6 bases). The length of the CDR3 is 17 residues. CDR1 is SGHVS, CDR2 FQNEAQ, per germline. The V gene lost 2 bases and the J gene lost 3 bases, with 16 bases spanning the gap. For the CDR3, the DNA is TGTGCCAGCAGCTTAAAGCAAGGGGGAAGGTACACCGGGGAGCTGTTTTTT. Translating gives CASSLKQGGRYTGELFF.

This rearrangement joins TRBV11-2 to TRBJ2-5; the match to TRBD1 covers 8 bases. This CDR3 spans 17 amino acids. From germline, CDR1 is SGHAT and CDR2 FQNNGV. Trimming cost V 3 bases and J 1 base; bases outside gene matches: 10. The CDR3 sequence is CASSFPDRGEFQETQYF. The CDR3, as DNA: TGTGCCAGCAGCTTCCCAGACAGGGGAGAATTCCAAGAGACCCAGTACTTC.

This clonotype was counted many times. The V gene is TRBV7-9, the J gene TRBJ2-5, with D possibly TRBD1 on 5 matching bases. Germline V CDR1 and CDR2: SEHNR, FQNEAQ (reference sequence). The CDR3 is made up of 14 amino acids. Deletions cut 6 bases from V and 5 bases from J, with 16 bases between. CDR3 sequence reads: CASSLPGNGETQYF. CDR3 coding DNA: TGTGCCAGCAGTTTACCAGGGAATGGGGAGACCCAGTACTTC.

This clonotype appeared a few times. J is TRBJ2-7 and V is TRBV6-5; D might be TRBD1 (6 bases). CDR3 length equals 14 residues. Between the trimmed V and J ends, which lost 4 bases and 5 bases, there was a span of 15 bases. Germline V gene lookup returns CDR1 MNHEY and CDR2 SVGAGI. CDR3 in amino acids: CASSSQGSSNEQYF. The CDR3 nucleotides are TGTGCCAGCAGTTCACAGGGATCGTCCAACGAGCAGTACTTC.

This clonotype appeared a few times. This chain joins TRBV6-1 and TRBJ2-3, with TRBD2 matching over 10 bases. Germline V gene data show CDR1 as MNHNS and CDR2 as SASEGT. CDR3 length: 17 amino acids. After removal of 2 bases from V and 5 bases from J, the junction contained 10 bases not matched to a gene. DNA for the CDR3: TGTGCCAGCAGTGAAAGGGAGCGGGGGGGACTCAAAGATACGCAGTATTTT. Translated, it gives CASSERERGGLKDTQYF.

The CDR3 reads CASSLGWGSSYNEQFF. For the CDR3, the DNA is TGTGCCAGCAGCTTAGGTTGGGGGAGCTCCTACAATGAGCAGTTCTTC. The V gene is TRBV7-2, the J gene TRBJ2-1; D may match TRBD1 or TRBD2 (5 bases each). Trimming stripped 1 base from V and 0 bases from J, with 10 bases between. Per the germline V gene, CDR1 is SGHTA and CDR2 is FQGNSA. The CDR3 runs 16 residues.

The V and J genes are TRBV15 and TRBJ1-2; D is possibly TRBD1 (5 bases). In germline, CDR1 is LNHNV, CDR2 YYDKDF (reference sequence). The CDR3 spans 16 residues. Between the trimmed V and J ends, which lost 0 bases and 6 bases, there was a span of 17 bases. CDR3 amino acids: CATSRDRPPGSHGYTF. The DNA of the CDR3 is TGTGCCACCAGCAGAGATCGACCCCCAGGGAGCCATGGCTACACCTTC.

The chain employs TRBV10-2 and TRBJ2-1; 9 bases are a match to TRBD2. The germline CDR1 and CDR2 sequences are WSHSY and SAAADI. The ends lost 8 bases at V and 10 bases at J; junction bases unmatched: 12. The length of the CDR3 is 14 residues. Written as DNA, the CDR3 is TGCGCCAGCGGGCTGGGAAGCGGGGGGACCGAGCAGTTCTTC. Its translation is CASGLGSGGTEQFF.

The J gene is TRBJ2-5, the V gene TRBV11-2, with 9 positions matching TRBD1. The CDR3 is 23 residues long. Germline CDR1 SGHAT, CDR2 FQNNGV. With V trimmed by 2 bases and J by 5 bases, 30 bases remained unmatched. CDR3 DNA sequence: TGTGCCAGCAGCTTATTTCTAACTGCCGCCCCCGCGAAGACAGGGGGAAAATGGGAGACCCAGTACTTC. This codes for CASSLFLTAAPAKTGGKWETQYF.

The V call is TRBV19, the J call TRBJ1-1, with D perhaps TRBD1 (6 bases). The ends were cut back, 5 bases at V and 4 bases at J, with 17 bases in the middle. CDR1 is LNHDA and CDR2 is SQIVND in the germline V gene (reference sequence). This CDR3 comprises 15 residues. CDR3 DNA sequence: TGTGCCAGTAGTCTCCTACAGGGTTATCGCACTGAAGCTTTCTTT. It is translated as CASSLLQGYRTEAFF.

The rearrangement joins TRBV7-2 to TRBJ1-2; D is unresolved. The length of the CDR3 is 12 residues. V lost 5 bases, J lost 6 bases, and 10 bases lay in between. Germline CDR1 SGHTA, CDR2 FQGNSA. The CDR3 spells CASSPRTDGYTF. In DNA, the CDR3 is TGTGCCAGCAGCCCCCGGACGGATGGCTACACCTTC. The full variable domain, completed using reference TRBV7-2 and TRBJ1-2, is GAGVSQSPSNKVTEKGKDVELRCDPISGHTALYWYRQSLGQGLEFLIYFQGNSAPDKSGLPSDRFSAERTGGSVSTLTIQRTQQEDSAVYLCASSPRTDGYTFGSGTRLTVV.

The chain recombines TRBV29-1 with TRBJ2-1; TRBD1 matches at 9 bases. CDR1 and CDR2 from the germline V gene are SQVTM and ANQGSEA. CDR3 size: 18 residues. Unmatched junction bases numbered 16, after V lost 6 bases and J lost 1 base. The CDR3 sequence is CSVLSGQGVGGSYNEQFF. CDR3 nucleotide sequence: TGCAGCGTCCTCTCGGGACAGGGTGTGGGGGGATCCTACAATGAGCAGTTCTTC.

J is TRBJ2-7 and V is TRBV11-1; D might be TRBD1 (6 bases). The germline gives CDR1 SGHAT, CDR2 FQDESV (reference sequence). Trimming took off 1 base at V and 6 bases at J, with 16 bases between the two ends. This CDR3 contains 15 residues. CDR3 amino acids: CASSLDLTGRSEQYF. For the CDR3, the DNA is TGTGCCAGCAGCTTAGATTTGACAGGCCGGAGCGAGCAGTACTTC.

The genes are TRBV4-2 and TRBJ1-1; unclear D gene. The CDR3 spans 13 residues. V gave up 1 base and J gave up 1 base, with 4 bases separating them. Germline-derived CDR1 and CDR2 are LGHNA and YNFKEQ. CDR3 residues: CASSQGWNTEAFF. CDR3 nucleotide sequence: TGTGCCAGCAGCCAAGGTTGGAACACTGAAGCTTTCTTT.

The chain carries TRBV10-3 and TRBJ1-1, with a weak D call TRBD1 (5 bases). Germline CDR1 and CDR2: ENHRY and SYGVKD. Deletions cut 6 bases from V and 5 bases from J, with 16 bases between. This CDR3 comprises 14 residues. The CDR3 loop is CAISAGGGGTEAFF. The CDR3 DNA sequence: TGTGCCATCAGCGCCGGGGGGGGTGGGACTGAAGCTTTCTTT.